These 20 T cell receptor beta chains share one sample of origin, sequenced in a study of blood T cell repertoires in COVID-19. The table came from immunoSEQ multiplex PCR; TCRdb's copy has only in-frame clones and leaves some out. The table has approximately 470,000 clones, 75% to 90% seen once. Sequenced: peripheral blood. The receptors stem from a human donor in a cohort sampled during active COVID-19.

The V gene is TRBV5-1, the J gene TRBJ1-1, with a tentative D call TRBD1 (5 bases). CDR3 length: 14 amino acids. V was cut by 5 bases and J by 8 bases, with 19 bases left in between. CDR1 is SGHRS and CDR2 is YFSETQ in the germline V gene. CDR3 in DNA: TGCGCCAGCAGTATTGGGGGGATAGACGCGGAAGCTTTCTTT. Amino acids: CASSIGGIDAEAFF.

This clone showed up many times. The chain couples TRBV5-6 to TRBJ1-6; D remains unclear. The length of the CDR3 is 16 residues. The germline CDR1 and CDR2 sequences are SGHDT and YYEEEE. V dropped 2 bases and J dropped 0 bases, with 9 bases sitting between them. CDR3 in DNA: TGTGCCAGCAGCTTCCGACGGAGCTCCTATAATTCACCCCTCCACTTT. The encoded protein is CASSFRRSSYNSPLHF.

This chain connects TRBV6-1 to TRBJ2-6; 12 bases are shared with TRBD1. V shed 3 bases and J 0 bases; nucleotides not matched to a gene: 6. CDR1 is MNHNS, CDR2 SASEGT, per germline. There are 19 residues in the CDR3. DNA for the CDR3: TGTGCCAGCAGTGATCGGGACAGGGGGCTTTACTCTGGGGCCAACGTCCTGACTTTC. Protein product: CASSDRDRGLYSGANVLTF.

This clone was observed a single time. Here the CDR3 DNA reads TGCGCCAGCAGCTTTGGAGTCGGGACAGCCAGCTCCTACAATGAGCAGTTCTTC. It specifies CASSFGVGTASSYNEQFF. The V gene is TRBV5-1, the J gene TRBJ2-1; 7 bases are shared with TRBD1. Germline V gene sequence: CDR1 SGHRS, CDR2 YFSETQ. CDR3 length: 18 residues. The trim removed 2 bases at V and 0 bases at J, leaving 11 bases unmatched.

A few counts support this clone. An end of the junction does not agree with germline; a read error may underlie this. J is TRBJ2-1 and V is TRBV6-5, with TRBD2 matching 10 bases. Germline V gene sequence: CDR1 MNHEY, CDR2 SVGAGI. This CDR3 spans 16 amino acids. CDR3 region: CASNYELAGDNNEQFF. CDR3 sequence (DNA): TGTGCCAGCAATTACGAGCTAGCGGGAGACAACAATGAGCAGTTCTTC.

The V and J genes are TRBV6-5 and TRBJ1-1, with TRBD1 matching over 8 bases. With V trimmed by 5 bases and J by 10 bases, 12 bases remained unmatched. In germline, CDR1 is MNHEY, CDR2 SVGAGI. The CDR3 has 14 residues. The CDR3 DNA follows: TGTGCCAGCAGTCCGCCTCAGGGGGCTGGGGGAGCTTTCTTT. It specifies CASSPPQGAGGAFF.

In DNA, the CDR3 is TGTGCCAGCAGCCAAGGGGCAGGGGGGTTCTATGGCTACACCTTC. It codes for CASSQGAGGFYGYTF. The chain carries TRBV3-1 (or the pseudogene TRBV3-2) and TRBJ1-2, with 7 bases that match TRBD1. CDR1 is LGHDT and CDR2 is YNNKEL in the germline V gene (reference sequence). This CDR3 region has 15 residues. With 1 base clipped from V and 4 bases from J, the junction kept 6 bases outside the gene matches.

The rearrangement links TRBV27 to TRBJ2-5; D remains ambiguous. Trimming removed 8 bases at V and 3 bases at J, with 13 bases between. Germline CDR1 MNHEY, CDR2 SMNVEV (reference sequence). This CDR3 has 13 amino acids. CDR3 in amino acids: CASRERLEETQYF. In DNA form, the CDR3 reads TGTGCCAGCCGCGAGAGGTTAGAAGAGACCCAGTACTTC.

This clone has a single count. This may stem from a read error, because a much larger clone lies one nucleotide away. The V call is TRBV7-9, the J call TRBJ1-2; 7 nucleotides agree with TRBD1. Germline V gene data show CDR1 as SEHNR and CDR2 as FQNEAQ (reference sequence). The CDR3 spans 16 residues. The DNA for the CDR3 is TGTACCAGCAGCTCAAGTTCCGCAGGGGGAAACTATGGCTACACCTTC. This codes for CTSSSSSAGGNYGYTF.

This clone was seen a handful of times. The genes are TRBV3-1 (or the pseudogene TRBV3-2) and TRBJ1-3; the D is unclear. Per germline, CDR1 LGHDT and CDR2 YNNKEL (reference sequence). Trimming stripped 3 bases from V and 3 bases from J, with 12 bases between. This CDR3 is 15 amino acids long. The CDR3 DNA reads TGTGCCAGCAGCCAGACCCCGTCAGGTGGAAACACCATATATTTT. It yields the protein CASSQTPSGGNTIYF.

The chain recombines TRBV7-6 with TRBJ2-7; D may be TRBD1 (7 bases). CDR3 length: 15 residues. Deletions cut 0 bases from V and 6 bases from J, with 15 bases between. Germline V lookup: CDR1 SGHVS, CDR2 FNYEAQ. The CDR3 DNA is TGTGCCAGCAGCTTAGCGCAGGGCAGGGGGGCCGAGCAGTACTTC. Translated: CASSLAQGRGAEQYF.

This chain connects TRBV5-1 to TRBJ2-3; 8 nucleotides agree with TRBD2. Germline lookup yields CDR1 SGHRS and CDR2 YFSETQ. V was clipped by 4 bases and J by 2 bases; unmatched bases: 6. The CDR3 runs to 15 residues. In DNA, the CDR3 is TGCGCCAGCAGCATCGGGAGGGGGATCACAGATACGCAGTATTTT. Protein sequence: CASSIGRGITDTQYF.

This rearrangement joins TRBV7-9 to TRBJ2-3; 8 bases match TRBD2. Trimming took 1 base from V and 6 from J; bases not matched to a gene: 6. Germline values: CDR1 SEHNR, CDR2 FQNEAQ (reference sequence). CDR3 length: 15 residues. The CDR3: CASSLGPGGPDTQYF. The CDR3 nucleotides read TGTGCCAGCAGCTTAGGGCCGGGAGGGCCGGATACGCAGTATTTT.

The gene calls are TRBV28 and TRBJ1-5; 7 bases are shared with TRBD1. The CDR3 runs 16 residues. V lost 3 bases and J lost 3; bases outside the gene matches: 8. Germline CDR1 reads MDHEN; CDR2 reads SYDVKM. CDR3 protein: CASSFRGGANNQPQHF. The CDR3 DNA reads TGTGCCAGCAGTTTCAGAGGGGGCGCGAACAATCAGCCCCAGCATTTT.

This clone was counted only a few times. The gene calls are TRBV29-1 and TRBJ1-1, with D unresolved. Per germline, CDR1 SQVTM and CDR2 ANQGSEA. Trimming shortened V by 3 bases and J by 0 bases, and 8 bases separated the two germline ends. The CDR3 is 13 residues long. The CDR3 DNA is TGCAGCGTTGATCGTCAGTTGAACACTGAAGCTTTCTTT. It specifies CSVDRQLNTEAFF.

The rearrangement joins TRBV7-3 to TRBJ2-2; TRBD1 might be the D (5 bases). Deletions cut 1 base from V and 1 base from J, with 10 bases between. CDR1 SGHTA and CDR2 FQGTGA come from the germline V gene. The CDR3 is 16 amino acids. CDR3 bases: TGTGCCAGCAGCTTAAATACAGGCCTGAACACCGGGGAGCTGTTTTTT. Its translation: CASSLNTGLNTGELFF.

This chain uses TRBV7-8 with TRBJ2-7; 13 bases fit TRBD2. Germline CDR1 is SGHVS and CDR2 is FQNEAQ. The CDR3 consists of 15 residues. Losses at the gene ends were 5 bases for V and 3 bases for J; bases not matched to a gene: 4. The DNA for the CDR3 is TGTGCCAGCAGCCTACGGACTAGCGGGGGCTACGAGCAGTACTTC. Its protein product is CASSLRTSGGYEQYF.

The chain uses TRBV19 and TRBJ1-2, with D perhaps matching TRBD1 (5 bases). The CDR3 spans 14 residues. V was cut by 4 bases and J by 2 bases, with 11 bases left in between. Germline CDR1 is LNHDA and CDR2 is SQIVND (reference sequence). As DNA, the CDR3 is TGTGCCAGTAGTAGGTCAGGGTGGAACTATGGCTACACCTTC. It codes for CASSRSGWNYGYTF.

This rearrangement joins TRBV4-2 to TRBJ1-2; D is uncertain. Germline-derived CDR1 and CDR2 are LGHNA and YNFKEQ. V was pared by 0 bases and J by 4 bases, with 12 bases between. The CDR3 totals 15 residues. Written as DNA, the CDR3 is TGTGCCAGCAGCCAAGAGAGGGAGGGCGGCTATGGCTACACCTTC. Amino acids: CASSQEREGGYGYTF.

This chain links TRBV30 with TRBJ2-7; 15 bases match TRBD2. The CDR3 spans 16 residues. The V and J ends lost 4 bases and 4 bases, in that order; junction bases with no gene match: 8. The germline V gene encodes CDR1 GTSNPN and CDR2 SVGIG (reference sequence). This CDR3 is CAWMTGTSGRSYEQYF. CDR3 DNA sequence: TGTGCCTGGATGACTGGGACTAGCGGGAGGTCGTACGAGCAGTACTTC.